This T cell receptor beta chain was obtained from a study of OX40 agonist ivuxolimab in advanced cancers. Study details: A male proportion of around 86% was recorded, with mean age roughly 62 years and range roughly 23 to 79.

The method was immunoSEQ multiplex PCR; TCRdb's version includes in-frame clones alone and lacks a portion of them. This sample has about 61,000 clones, with about nine tenths found just once. V lost 5 bases, J lost 3 bases, and 1 base stayed unmatched. This CDR3 has 13 amino acids. The germline CDR1 and CDR2 sequences are MDHEN and SYDVKM. Here the sequenced sample was CD4+ or CD8+ T cells sorted from blood, taken in a trial of the OX40 agonist ivuxolimab. This chain connects TRBV28 to TRBJ1-5; 7 nucleotides match TRBD1. The sequence came from an adult with an advanced solid tumor such as melanoma, head and neck, liver or kidney cancer. The CDR3 sequence is CASSGTDNQPQHF. As DNA, the CDR3 is TGTGCCAGCAGTGGGACAGACAATCAGCCCCAGCATTTT.